A selection of T cell receptor beta chains follows, all from one sample in a study of human T cells and chemical hapten exposure. TCRdb recomputed calls from the RACE reads with MiXCR, one row per CDR3 protein. This sample has just under 60,000 distinct CDR3 sequences, with under 15% found just once. The material was whole blood, obtained in connection with sensitization to the hapten diphenylcyclopropenone (DPC). Every receptor here comes from a man aged 25 to 40 with alopecia areata. Some clones in this sample may be carry-over from other donors' samples. The CDR3 runs from the conserved cysteine through the conserved F or W. The order of the fields is V gene, J gene, D gene, clone size, CDR3 DNA, CDR3 protein. A D gene is named only where the DNA matches it firmly. Some rows have no size entry. The others give once, few or many, or a class for an expanded clone.

TRBV20-1	TRBJ1-1	TRBD1	few	TGCAGTGCTACGACAGGGAAGGCTTTCTTT	CSATTGKAFF
TRBV6-1	TRBJ2-1	-	-	TGTGCCAGCAGTGAACCCAGGAGGAATGAGCAGTTCTTC	CASSEPRRNEQFF
TRBV4-2	TRBJ2-1	-	few	TGTGCCAGCAGCCGAAGTACGTCGGTGGACAATGAGCAGTTCTTC	CASSRSTSVDNEQFF
TRBV20-1	TRBJ1-6	-	few	TGCAGTGCTAAGAACGACAGAACCTATAATTCACCCCTCCACTTT	CSAKNDRTYNSPLHF
TRBV2	TRBJ2-3	-	-	TGTGCCAGCAACACGGGATTAACAGATACGCAGTATTTT	CASNTGLTDTQYF
TRBV29-1	TRBJ2-1	-	many	TGCAGCGTTGTCTGGACAGAGCTGCAGTTCTTC	CSVVWTELQFF
TRBV15	TRBJ1-5	-	many	TGTGCCACCAGCTCCCCCAGGATTGGCAATCAGCCCCAGCATTTT	CATSSPRIGNQPQHF
TRBV20-1	TRBJ2-1	-	many	TGCAGTGCTAGAGATCGGAGGGGGAGCAATGAGCAGTTCTTC	CSARDRRGSNEQFF
TRBV12-3/TRBV12-4	TRBJ1-5	-	-	TGTGCCAGCGGCCCCGACTTGGATCAGCCCCAGCATTTT	CASGPDLDQPQHF
TRBV2	TRBJ1-1	TRBD1	-	TGTGCCAGCAGCGTGAGTGGACAGGGGGTAACTTCGCCATATGAGAAGCGGGGCACTGAAGCTTTCTTT	CASSVSGQGVTSPYEKRGTEAFF
TRBV6-5	TRBJ2-7	-	-	TGTGCCAGCAGTTACTTGGGGAGCGGTCCTTACGAGCAGTACTTC	CASSYLGSGPYEQYF
TRBV4-2	TRBJ2-5	TRBD2	few	TGTGCCAGCAGCCAAGAAGGGGTGACTAGCGGGGAAGAGACCCAGTACTTC	CASSQEGVTSGEETQYF
TRBV7-9	TRBJ1-5	TRBD1	-	TGTGCCAGCAGCTGGGGGCAGGGGGCGGATAGCAATCAGCCCCAGCATTTT	CASSWGQGADSNQPQHF
TRBV10-3	TRBJ1-1	TRBD1	-	TGTGCCATCAGTGGACAGGGGTTGAACACTGAAGCTTTCTTT	CAISGQGLNTEAFF
TRBV6-5	TRBJ1-4	-	many	TGTGCCAGCAGTAATTTCAGACAAAATGAAAAACTGTTTTTT	CASSNFRQNEKLFF
TRBV6-6	TRBJ2-3	TRBD2	few	TGTGCCAGCACCCCAGCGGGGGGGCGGACAGATACGCAGTATTTT	CASTPAGGRTDTQYF
TRBV4-3	TRBJ1-4	-	few	TGCGCCAGCAGCCAAGATGGCCAGGGGAACTCGGAAAAACTGTTTTTT	CASSQDGQGNSEKLFF
TRBV6-5	TRBJ1-1	-	many	TGTGCCAGCAGTCGAACAGGGCTGAACATGAACACTGAAGCTTTCTTT	CASSRTGLNMNTEAFF
TRBV30	TRBJ1-5	TRBD1	-	TGTGCCTGGAGTGTACCGGGACAGTATAGCAATCAGCCCCAGCATTTT	CAWSVPGQYSNQPQHF
TRBV5-4	TRBJ1-1	-	few	TGTGCCAGCAGCCAGGGACGGATGAACACTGAAGCTTTCTTT	CASSQGRMNTEAFF
TRBV7-2	TRBJ1-2	TRBD1	many	TGTGCCAGCAGCTTTTTGGGACAGCCGACTCCCGGCTACACCTTC	CASSFLGQPTPGYTF
TRBV20-1	TRBJ2-7	TRBD1	few	TGCAGTGCTAGAGGTCGGCCCCCAGGGGGCGATGCCTACGAGCAGTACTTC	CSARGRPPGGDAYEQYF
TRBV27	TRBJ1-5	-	-	TGTGCCAGCAGTTTATTCCAGGGGACCGGGCAGCCCCAGCATTTT	CASSLFQGTGQPQHF
TRBV9	TRBJ2-1	-	-	TGTGCCAGCAGCGTAGGGACAGTCCACGATGAGCAGTTCTTC	CASSVGTVHDEQFF
TRBV7-2	TRBJ2-7	TRBD2	many	TGTGCCAGCAGCCCTACGGGGGGTGGGGAGTACGAGCAGTACTTC	CASSPTGGGEYEQYF
TRBV29-1	TRBJ2-7	-	-	TGCAGCGTTGCGGGACGACTGGAAGGCGAGCAGTACTTC	CSVAGRLEGEQYF
TRBV11-1	TRBJ1-1	-	-	TGTGCCAGCAGCACCACAGGGTCGAGTGAAGCTTTCTTT	CASSTTGSSEAFF
TRBV21-1	TRBJ2-3	-	few	TGTGCCAGCAGCAAATATTACCGGGTAGATACGCAGTATTTT	CASSKYYRVDTQYF
TRBV2	TRBJ1-6	-	many	TGTGCCAGCGGTGGGGGAATGGGTTCACCCCTCCACTTT	CASGGGMGSPLHF
TRBV10-3	TRBJ1-5	-	few	TGTGCCATCAGTGAGTCCGGCAGCCTTAGCAATCAGCCCCAGCATTTT	CAISESGSLSNQPQHF
TRBV13	TRBJ2-7	-	-	TGTGCCAGCAGCTTACCGAGTGGGGCGGGCTACGAGCAGTACTTC	CASSLPSGAGYEQYF
TRBV7-9	TRBJ1-1	TRBD1	-	TGTGCCGGCAGCTGGGGACAGGCAGTTGGCACTGAAGCTTTCTTT	CAGSWGQAVGTEAFF
TRBV6-2/TRBV6-3	TRBJ1-2	-	many	TGTGCCAGCAGCCCTGGACAGATCTATGGCTACACCTTC	CASSPGQIYGYTF
TRBV7-9	TRBJ1-1	-	few	TGTGCCAGCAGGTGGGCAGGCTGGGACACTGAAGCTTTCTTT	CASRWAGWDTEAFF
TRBV6-1	TRBJ2-7	-	many	TGTGCCATCCTCCCGGGACTTTCCTACGAGCAGTACTTC	CAILPGLSYEQYF
TRBV12-3/TRBV12-4	TRBJ1-5	TRBD1	few	TGTGCCAGCGGCCGGACAGGGACCGATCAGCCCCAGCATTTT	CASGRTGTDQPQHF
TRBV29-1	TRBJ2-5	TRBD1	-	TGCAGCGTGCCCCGGACAGGGGCTTTCCAAGAGACCCAGTACTTC	CSVPRTGAFQETQYF
TRBV19	TRBJ2-1	-	many	TGTGCCAGTACCTTTTCCCCAGGGGCCCACTACAATGAGCAGTTCTTC	CASTFSPGAHYNEQFF
TRBV30	TRBJ2-2	TRBD1	many	TGTGCCTGGAGAAGGACAGGGGTGAACACCGGGGAGCTGTTTTTT	CAWRRTGVNTGELFF
TRBV7-9	TRBJ1-6	TRBD1	few	TGTGCCAGCAGCCCGGGACAGACCTTAGGGTCACCCCTCCACTTT	CASSPGQTLGSPLHF
TRBV12-3/TRBV12-4	TRBJ1-2	-	many	TGTGCCAGCCGCTTGGACGGAAACTATGGCTACACCTTC	CASRLDGNYGYTF